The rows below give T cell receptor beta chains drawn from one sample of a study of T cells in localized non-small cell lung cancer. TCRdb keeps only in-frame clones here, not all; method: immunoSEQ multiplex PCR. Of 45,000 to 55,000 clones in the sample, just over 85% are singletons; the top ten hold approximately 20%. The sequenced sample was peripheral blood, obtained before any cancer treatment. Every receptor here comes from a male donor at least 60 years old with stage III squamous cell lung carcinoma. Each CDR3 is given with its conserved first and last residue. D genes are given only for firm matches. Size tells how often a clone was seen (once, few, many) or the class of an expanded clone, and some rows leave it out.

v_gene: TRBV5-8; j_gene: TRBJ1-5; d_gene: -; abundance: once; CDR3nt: TGTGCCAGCCTCCGGAATCTAAGAGGGGACCAGCCCCAGCATTTT; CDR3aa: CASLRNLRGDQPQHF
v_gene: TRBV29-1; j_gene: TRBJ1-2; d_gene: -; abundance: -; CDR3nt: TGCAGCGTTGATTTCGGGGGGGCATCTATGTATGGCTACACCTTC; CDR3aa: CSVDFGGASMYGYTF
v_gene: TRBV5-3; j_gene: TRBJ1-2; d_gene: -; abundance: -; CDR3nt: TGTGCCACAGCAAGCCGGGAGCCCGGAGACTATGGCTACACCTTC; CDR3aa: CATASREPGDYGYTF
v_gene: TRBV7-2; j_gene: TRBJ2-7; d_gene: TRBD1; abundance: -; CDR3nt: TGTGCCAGCAGCTCACGACAGGGGTCCTACGAGCAGTACTTC; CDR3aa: CASSSRQGSYEQYF
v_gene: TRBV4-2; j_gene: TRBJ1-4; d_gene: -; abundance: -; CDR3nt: TGTGCCAGCAGCCAAGATACTAAGCGAGGGAACGAAAAACTGTTTTTT; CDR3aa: CASSQDTKRGNEKLFF
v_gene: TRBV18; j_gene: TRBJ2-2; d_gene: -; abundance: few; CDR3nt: TGTGCCAGCTCACCAATAAGACTAGGTGACACCGGGGAGCTGTTTTTT; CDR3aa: CASSPIRLGDTGELFF
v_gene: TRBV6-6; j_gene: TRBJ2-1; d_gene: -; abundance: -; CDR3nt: TGTGCCAGCAGCCCTGTGGTGGGCGAGCAGTTCTTC; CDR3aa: CASSPVVGEQFF
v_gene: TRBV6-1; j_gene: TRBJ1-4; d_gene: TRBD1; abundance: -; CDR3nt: TGTGCCAGCAGCCGTCTAATTGGGACAGGGGAAAAACTGTTTTTT; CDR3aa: CASSRLIGTGEKLFF
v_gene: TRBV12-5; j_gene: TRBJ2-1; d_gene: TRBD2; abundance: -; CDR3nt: TGTGCTAGTGCGAGCGGGGTCTACAATGAGCAGTTCTTC; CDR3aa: CASASGVYNEQFF
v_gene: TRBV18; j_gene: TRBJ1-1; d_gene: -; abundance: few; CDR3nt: TGTGCCAGCTCACCTTCCCTGGAGCCCGCTGAAGCTTTCTTT; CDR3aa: CASSPSLEPAEAFF
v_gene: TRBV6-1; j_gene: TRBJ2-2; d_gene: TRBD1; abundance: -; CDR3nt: TGTGCCAGCAGTGGACAGGGGGTTCGTTACACCGGGGAGCTGTTTTTT; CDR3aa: CASSGQGVRYTGELFF
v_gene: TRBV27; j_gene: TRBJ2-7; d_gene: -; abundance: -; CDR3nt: TGTGCCAGCAGGCGGAAGAGTCTAGAACCCCGAAGCGAGCAGTACTTC; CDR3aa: CASRRKSLEPRSEQYF
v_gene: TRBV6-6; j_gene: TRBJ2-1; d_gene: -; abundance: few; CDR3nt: TGTGCCAGCAGTCGGGATTCCTACAATGAGCAGTTCTTC; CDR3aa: CASSRDSYNEQFF
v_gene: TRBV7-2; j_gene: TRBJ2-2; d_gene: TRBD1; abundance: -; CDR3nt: TGTGCCAGCAGGAGGGACAGCGCGAACACCGGGGAGCTGTTTTTT; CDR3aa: CASRRDSANTGELFF
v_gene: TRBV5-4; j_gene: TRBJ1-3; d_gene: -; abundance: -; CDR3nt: TGTGCCAGCAGCCGGACGGGAGGGCTAGACACCATATATTTT; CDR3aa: CASSRTGGLDTIYF
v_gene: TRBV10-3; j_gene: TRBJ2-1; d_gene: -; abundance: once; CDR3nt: TGTGCCATCAGGAACGAGAACAATGAGCAGTTCTTC; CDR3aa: CAIRNENNEQFF
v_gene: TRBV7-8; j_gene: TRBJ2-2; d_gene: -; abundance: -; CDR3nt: TGTGCCAGCAGCTTAGGAGTTTCGGGACTCCCGAACACCGGGGAGCTGTTTTTT; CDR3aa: CASSLGVSGLPNTGELFF
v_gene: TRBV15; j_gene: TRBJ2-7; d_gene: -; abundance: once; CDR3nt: TGTGCCACCGGGGACCTTCAGGGAGAGCAGTACTTC; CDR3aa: CATGDLQGEQYF
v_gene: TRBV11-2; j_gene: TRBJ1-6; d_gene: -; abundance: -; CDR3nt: TGTGCCAGCAGCTTAGGTACAGGGTGGTCCTATAATTCACCCCTCCACTTT; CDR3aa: CASSLGTGWSYNSPLHF
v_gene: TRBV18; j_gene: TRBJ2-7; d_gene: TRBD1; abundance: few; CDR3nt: TGTGCCAGCTCACCACCCGGGACAGGCTCCTACGAGCAGTACTTC; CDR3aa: CASSPPGTGSYEQYF
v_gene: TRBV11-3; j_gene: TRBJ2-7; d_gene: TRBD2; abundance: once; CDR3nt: TGTGCCAGCAGCCAGGACGGGGGGGGCGAGTACTTC; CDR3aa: CASSQDGGGEYF
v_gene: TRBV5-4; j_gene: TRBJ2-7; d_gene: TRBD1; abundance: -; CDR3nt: TGTGCCACTTCGGACAGGGGAGAGAATCGGGCCTACGAGCAGTACTTC; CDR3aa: CATSDRGENRAYEQYF
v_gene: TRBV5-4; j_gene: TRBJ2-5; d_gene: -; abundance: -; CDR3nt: TGTGCCAGCAGCTTGGCCGTAAGTCAAGTAGAGACCCAGTACTTC; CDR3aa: CASSLAVSQVETQYF
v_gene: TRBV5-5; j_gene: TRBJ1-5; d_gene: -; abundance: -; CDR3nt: TGTGCCAGCAGCCGAACCCCCCAGCATTTT; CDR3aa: CASSRTPQHF
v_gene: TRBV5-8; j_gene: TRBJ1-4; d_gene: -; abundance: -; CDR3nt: TGTGCCAGCAGCTTGGGTCGCCAGGTTGGGGAAAAACTGTTTTTT; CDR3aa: CASSLGRQVGEKLFF
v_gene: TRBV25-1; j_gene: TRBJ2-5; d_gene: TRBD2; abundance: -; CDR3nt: TGTGCCAGCAGTGTGATGGGAGGGGAGAGAAAGACCCAGTACTTC; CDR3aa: CASSVMGGERKTQYF
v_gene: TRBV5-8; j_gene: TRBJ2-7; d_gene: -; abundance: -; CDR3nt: TGTGCCAGCAGCTTGAACTCCTACGAGCAGTACTTC; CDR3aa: CASSLNSYEQYF
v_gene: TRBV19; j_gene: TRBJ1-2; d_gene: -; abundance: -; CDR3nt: TGTGCCAGTACTTCTAGAGGGTCCGTGGGACGTGGCTACACCTTC; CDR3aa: CASTSRGSVGRGYTF
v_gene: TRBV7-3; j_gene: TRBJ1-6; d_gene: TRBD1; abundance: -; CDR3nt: TGTGCCAGCAGCTTACGCCAGGGGGCTAATTCACCCCTCCACTTT; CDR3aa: CASSLRQGANSPLHF
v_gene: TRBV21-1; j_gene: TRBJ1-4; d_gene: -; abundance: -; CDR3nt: TGTGCCAGCAGCAAAGGGGGAGGGACAGACGGAAATGAAAAACTGTTTTTT; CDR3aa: CASSKGGGTDGNEKLFF
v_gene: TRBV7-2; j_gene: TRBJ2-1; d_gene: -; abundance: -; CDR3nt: TGTGCCAGCAGCTTCGAGGACAGCTACAATGAGCAGTTCTTC; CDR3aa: CASSFEDSYNEQFF
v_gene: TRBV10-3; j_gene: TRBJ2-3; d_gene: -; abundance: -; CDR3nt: TGTGCCATCAGTGAGTCAGGGGCCACAGATACGCAGTATTTT; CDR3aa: CAISESGATDTQYF
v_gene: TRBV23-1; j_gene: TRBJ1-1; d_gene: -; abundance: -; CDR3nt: TGCGCCAGCCTACCCCACGGTGAGGGTTTCTTGATGAACACTGAAGCTTTCTTT; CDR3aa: CASLPHGEGFLMNTEAFF
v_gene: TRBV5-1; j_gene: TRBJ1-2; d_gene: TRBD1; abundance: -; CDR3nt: TGCGCCAGCAGACCGACAGGGGGCGTTGACTATGGCTACACCTTC; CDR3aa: CASRPTGGVDYGYTF
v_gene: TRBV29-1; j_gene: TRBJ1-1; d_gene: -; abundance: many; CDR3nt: TGCAGCGTTGCCCGGGCGAACACTGAAGCTTTCTTT; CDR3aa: CSVARANTEAFF
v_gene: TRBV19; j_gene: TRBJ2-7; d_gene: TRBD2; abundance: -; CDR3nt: TGTGCCAGTAGTATTAGCGGGACCTTCTACGAGCAGTACTTC; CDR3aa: CASSISGTFYEQYF
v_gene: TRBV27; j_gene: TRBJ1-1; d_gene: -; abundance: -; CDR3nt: TGTGCCAGCAGTTTAAAAGCAGGGTGGGGCACTGAAGCTTTCTTT; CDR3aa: CASSLKAGWGTEAFF
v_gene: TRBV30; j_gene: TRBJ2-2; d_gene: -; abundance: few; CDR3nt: TGTGCCTGGATTCAAGAGGGGGGCAACACCGGGGAGCTGTTTTTT; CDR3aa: CAWIQEGGNTGELFF
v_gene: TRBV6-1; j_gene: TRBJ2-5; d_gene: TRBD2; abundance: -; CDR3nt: TGTGCCAGCAGTCGTCTAGCGGGAGGAGAGACCCAGTACTTC; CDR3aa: CASSRLAGGETQYF
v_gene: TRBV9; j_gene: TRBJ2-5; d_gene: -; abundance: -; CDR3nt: TGTGCCAGCTGGACAGCCGCGGCAGCCCCGCAAGAGACCCAGTACTTC; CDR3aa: CASWTAAAAPQETQYF
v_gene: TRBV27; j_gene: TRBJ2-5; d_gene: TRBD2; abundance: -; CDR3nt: TGTGCCAGCAGTTTAGGGACTAGCGGGCAAGAGACCCAGTACTTC; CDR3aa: CASSLGTSGQETQYF
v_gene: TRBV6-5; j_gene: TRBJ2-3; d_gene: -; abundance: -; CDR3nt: TGTGAGGGGGGGATTATAGATACGCAGTATTTT; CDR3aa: CEGGIIDTQYF
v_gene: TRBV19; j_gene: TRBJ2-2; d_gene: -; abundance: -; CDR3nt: TGTGCCAGTTCGCCAGCGACGAACACCGGGGAGCTGTTTTTT; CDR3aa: CASSPATNTGELFF
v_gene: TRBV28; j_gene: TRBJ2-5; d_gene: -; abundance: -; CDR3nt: TGTGCCAGCGATTCGAGGCCCCTCCAAGAGACCCAGTACTTC; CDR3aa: CASDSRPLQETQYF
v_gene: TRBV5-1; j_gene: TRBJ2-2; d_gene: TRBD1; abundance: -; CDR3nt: TGCGCCAGCACGGTACCCGGGACAGCGAACACCGGGGAGCTGTTTTTT; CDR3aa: CASTVPGTANTGELFF
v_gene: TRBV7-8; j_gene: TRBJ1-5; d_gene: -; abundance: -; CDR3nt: TGTGCCAGCATCGCTCGCTTACAGGCTGGTCAGCCCCAGCATTTT; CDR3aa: CASIARLQAGQPQHF
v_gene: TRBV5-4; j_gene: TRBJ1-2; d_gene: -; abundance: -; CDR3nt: TGTGCCAGCAGCCTCCCTATCCGGCCTAACTATGGCTACACCTTC; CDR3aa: CASSLPIRPNYGYTF
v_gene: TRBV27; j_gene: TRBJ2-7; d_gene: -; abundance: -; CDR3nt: TGTGCCAGCAGTTCCCCCCTGGCGGGCTACGAGCAGTACTTC; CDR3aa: CASSSPLAGYEQYF
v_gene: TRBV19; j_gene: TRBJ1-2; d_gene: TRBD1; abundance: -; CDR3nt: TGTGCCAGTAGCCCGACAGGGACTAACTATGGCTACACCTTC; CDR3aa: CASSPTGTNYGYTF
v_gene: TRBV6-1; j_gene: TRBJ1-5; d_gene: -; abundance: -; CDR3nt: TGTGCCAGCAGGCAGACCACAGGGAAGACGCAGCATTTT; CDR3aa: CASRQTTGKTQHF
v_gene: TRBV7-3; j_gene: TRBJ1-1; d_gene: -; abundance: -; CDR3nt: TGTGCCAGCAGCCCCGAAGGCGGGTTAATGAACACTGAAGCTTTCTTT; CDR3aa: CASSPEGGLMNTEAFF
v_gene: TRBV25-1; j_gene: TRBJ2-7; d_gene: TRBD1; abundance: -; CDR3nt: TGTGCCAGCAGTGAATATGGGACAGGACACTACGAGCAGTACTTC; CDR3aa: CASSEYGTGHYEQYF
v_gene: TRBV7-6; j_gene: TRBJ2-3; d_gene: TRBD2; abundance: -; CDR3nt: TGTGCCAGCAGCGAGTACGGGGGGGGCATAACAGATACGCAGTATTTT; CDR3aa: CASSEYGGGITDTQYF
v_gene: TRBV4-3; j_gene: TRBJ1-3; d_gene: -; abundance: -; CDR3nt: TGCGCCAGCAGCCAAGAATCACAGGAGCCAGCCCCAGATTTT; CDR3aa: CASSQESQEPAPDF
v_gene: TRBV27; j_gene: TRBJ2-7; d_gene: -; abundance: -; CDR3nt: TGTGCCAGCAGTTCCCAACCGGGACCGGGCCCCTACGAGCAGTACTTC; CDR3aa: CASSSQPGPGPYEQYF
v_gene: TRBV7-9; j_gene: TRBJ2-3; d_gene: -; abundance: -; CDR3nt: TGTGCCAGCAGCTGGTACGGGAGCACAGATACGCAGTATTTT; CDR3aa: CASSWYGSTDTQYF
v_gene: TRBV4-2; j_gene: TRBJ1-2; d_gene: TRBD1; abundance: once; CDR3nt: TGTGCCAGCAGCCAAGGGGGGACAGGGGTTCATGGCTACACCTTC; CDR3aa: CASSQGGTGVHGYTF
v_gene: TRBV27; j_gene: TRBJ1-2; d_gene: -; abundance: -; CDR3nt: TGTGCCAGCAGTTTCCACCAGAGAGGGGGTGGCTACACCTTC; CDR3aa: CASSFHQRGGGYTF
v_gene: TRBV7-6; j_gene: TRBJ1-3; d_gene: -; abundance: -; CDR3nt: TGTGCCAGCAGCAATCATGGAAACACCATATATTTT; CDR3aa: CASSNHGNTIYF
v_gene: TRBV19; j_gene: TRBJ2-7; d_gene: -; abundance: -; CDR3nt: TGTGCCAGTACCGATAGAGGGAGGAGCTCCTACGAGCAGTACTTC; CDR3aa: CASTDRGRSSYEQYF